The rows below give T cell receptor beta chains drawn from one sample of a study of cytomegalovirus exposure and HLA in healthy donors. Profiled with immunoSEQ multiplex PCR; TCRdb holds only in-frame clones, not every one. The table lists some 130,000 clones, approximately 61% of them singletons. The sequenced sample consisted of PBMCs. These receptors all come from a human donor in good health. Both conserved end residues are part of each CDR3. The order of the fields is clone size, V gene, CDR3 length, J gene, D gene, CDR3 DNA, CDR3 protein. D genes are given only for firm matches. The size field is filled for only some rows; it gives once, few, many or a size class.

clone_size: few; v_call: TRBV7-9; cdr3_length: 14; j_call: TRBJ2-7; d_call: TRBD2; cdr3_nt: TGTGCCAGCAGCCTTGGGGGGGAACAGAACGAGCAGTACTTC; cdr3_aa: CASSLGGEQNEQYF
clone_size: .; v_call: TRBV9; cdr3_length: 15; j_call: TRBJ2-7; d_call: TRBD2; cdr3_nt: TGTGCCAGCAGCGTCGGGGGGACTAGCGCCTACGAGCAGTACTTC; cdr3_aa: CASSVGGTSAYEQYF
clone_size: .; v_call: TRBV15; cdr3_length: 15; j_call: TRBJ2-5; d_call: .; cdr3_nt: TGTGCCACCAGCAGAGTCAGGGGTGGTTGGGAGACCCAGTACTTC; cdr3_aa: CATSRVRGGWETQYF
clone_size: .; v_call: TRBV7-2; cdr3_length: 12; j_call: TRBJ2-2; d_call: TRBD2; cdr3_nt: TGTGCCAGCAACTCAGGCGGGGGAGAGCTGTTTTTT; cdr3_aa: CASNSGGGELFF
clone_size: .; v_call: TRBV4-3; cdr3_length: 16; j_call: TRBJ2-7; d_call: TRBD1; cdr3_nt: TGCGCCAGCAGCCAAGATCTAGGGGGCGCCTCCTACGAGCAGTACTTC; cdr3_aa: CASSQDLGGASYEQYF
clone_size: .; v_call: TRBV28; cdr3_length: 14; j_call: TRBJ2-7; d_call: TRBD2; cdr3_nt: TGTGCCAGCACCGGGGGGGGGTACTCCTACGAGCAGTACTTC; cdr3_aa: CASTGGGYSYEQYF
clone_size: .; v_call: TRBV28; cdr3_length: 15; j_call: TRBJ1-2; d_call: .; cdr3_nt: TGTGCCAGCAGCTACCCCTCGGAACAGGACTATGGCTACACCTTC; cdr3_aa: CASSYPSEQDYGYTF
clone_size: few; v_call: TRBV10-1; cdr3_length: 12; j_call: TRBJ1-1; d_call: .; cdr3_nt: TGCGCCAGCAGTGACCGGGATACTGAAGCTTTCTTT; cdr3_aa: CASSDRDTEAFF
clone_size: .; v_call: TRBV12-5; cdr3_length: 15; j_call: TRBJ2-5; d_call: .; cdr3_nt: TGTGCTAGTGGAGTCGGACAGGTTCGGGAGGAGACCCAGTACTTC; cdr3_aa: CASGVGQVREETQYF
clone_size: .; v_call: TRBV13; cdr3_length: 17; j_call: TRBJ1-1; d_call: TRBD1; cdr3_nt: TGTGCCAGCAGCCGTAACAGGGGGCCTCGTGGGAACACTGAAGCTTTCTTT; cdr3_aa: CASSRNRGPRGNTEAFF
clone_size: .; v_call: TRBV6-1; cdr3_length: 13; j_call: TRBJ2-7; d_call: .; cdr3_nt: TGTGCCAGCAGTAAAACACAGGACTACGAGCAGTACTTC; cdr3_aa: CASSKTQDYEQYF
clone_size: .; v_call: TRBV6-5; cdr3_length: 16; j_call: TRBJ2-7; d_call: .; cdr3_nt: TGTGCCAGCAGTTACCTCCCGAGGGGACTGTCTTACGAGCAGTACTTC; cdr3_aa: CASSYLPRGLSYEQYF
clone_size: .; v_call: TRBV18; cdr3_length: 16; j_call: TRBJ2-5; d_call: TRBD1; cdr3_nt: TGTGCCAGCTCACCCCCGACAGGGGCGGGAAAAGAGACCCAGTACTTC; cdr3_aa: CASSPPTGAGKETQYF
clone_size: .; v_call: TRBV4-1; cdr3_length: 14; j_call: TRBJ2-1; d_call: TRBD1; cdr3_nt: TGCGCCAGCAGACCGACAGGGAGCTACAATGAGCAGTTCTTC; cdr3_aa: CASRPTGSYNEQFF
clone_size: .; v_call: TRBV2; cdr3_length: 16; j_call: TRBJ2-7; d_call: TRBD1; cdr3_nt: TGTGCCAGCAGTGGAAGTACAGGGGAATTGCCCTACGAGCAGTACTTC; cdr3_aa: CASSGSTGELPYEQYF
clone_size: .; v_call: TRBV18; cdr3_length: 13; j_call: TRBJ1-5; d_call: .; cdr3_nt: TGTGCCAGCTCACCCCGGGAGACACAGCCCCAGCATTTT; cdr3_aa: CASSPRETQPQHF
clone_size: .; v_call: TRBV28; cdr3_length: 14; j_call: TRBJ2-7; d_call: .; cdr3_nt: TGTGCCAGCAGATCCGTCGGGGTAGGTCACGAGCAGTACTTC; cdr3_aa: CASRSVGVGHEQYF
clone_size: .; v_call: TRBV6-1; cdr3_length: 14; j_call: TRBJ1-4; d_call: TRBD1; cdr3_nt: TGTGCCAGCAACCCGGGACAGGAGGCTGAAAAACTGTTTTTT; cdr3_aa: CASNPGQEAEKLFF
clone_size: .; v_call: TRBV28; cdr3_length: 13; j_call: TRBJ1-2; d_call: .; cdr3_nt: TGTGCCAGCACCCCCGGGGGTCGGTATGGCTACACCTTC; cdr3_aa: CASTPGGRYGYTF
clone_size: .; v_call: TRBV14; cdr3_length: 15; j_call: TRBJ2-3; d_call: TRBD2; cdr3_nt: TGTGCCAGCAGCCAGCTTGCGGGAGTAACAGATACGCAGTATTTT; cdr3_aa: CASSQLAGVTDTQYF
clone_size: .; v_call: TRBV4-2; cdr3_length: 14; j_call: TRBJ2-3; d_call: TRBD1; cdr3_nt: TGTGCCAGCAGCAGGGACAGGGGGGTAGATACGCAGTATTTT; cdr3_aa: CASSRDRGVDTQYF
clone_size: .; v_call: TRBV28; cdr3_length: 15; j_call: TRBJ2-3; d_call: .; cdr3_nt: TGTGCCAGCAGTCTTGGGGGGGCCGGCACAGATACGCAGTATTTT; cdr3_aa: CASSLGGAGTDTQYF
clone_size: .; v_call: TRBV10-3; cdr3_length: 12; j_call: TRBJ2-1; d_call: .; cdr3_nt: TGTGCCACCTACCGCGGTGGCAATGAGCAGTTCTTC; cdr3_aa: CATYRGGNEQFF
clone_size: .; v_call: TRBV27; cdr3_length: 15; j_call: TRBJ2-3; d_call: TRBD2; cdr3_nt: TGTGCCAGCAGTACTAGCGGGAGATCGACAGATACGCAGTATTTT; cdr3_aa: CASSTSGRSTDTQYF
clone_size: .; v_call: TRBV29-1; cdr3_length: 15; j_call: TRBJ2-7; d_call: TRBD1; cdr3_nt: TGCAGCGTTGAAGGCCCGGGACAGGGTCCCTACGAGCAGTACTTC; cdr3_aa: CSVEGPGQGPYEQYF
clone_size: .; v_call: TRBV5-1; cdr3_length: 15; j_call: TRBJ2-5; d_call: .; cdr3_nt: TGCGCCAGCAGCGCAATGGGGGGTTCGCAAGAGACCCAGTACTTC; cdr3_aa: CASSAMGGSQETQYF
clone_size: .; v_call: TRBV7-9; cdr3_length: 13; j_call: TRBJ2-2; d_call: .; cdr3_nt: TGTGCCAGCAGCCCACCGGGGGCCGGGGAGCTGTTTTTT; cdr3_aa: CASSPPGAGELFF
clone_size: .; v_call: TRBV11-2; cdr3_length: 14; j_call: TRBJ2-4; d_call: .; cdr3_nt: TGTGCCAGCAGCTTAGAGGGAGGAGGGTACATTCAGTACTTC; cdr3_aa: CASSLEGGGYIQYF
clone_size: .; v_call: TRBV18; cdr3_length: 15; j_call: TRBJ2-7; d_call: .; cdr3_nt: TGTGCCAGCTCACGAAGTCTTAGCGAAACCTACGAGCAGCACTTC; cdr3_aa: CASSRSLSETYEQHF
clone_size: .; v_call: TRBV6-5; cdr3_length: 13; j_call: TRBJ1-5; d_call: .; cdr3_nt: TGTGCCACCACGGAGGGTTTCAATCAGCCCCAGCATTTT; cdr3_aa: CATTEGFNQPQHF
clone_size: .; v_call: TRBV5-1; cdr3_length: 15; j_call: TRBJ1-1; d_call: .; cdr3_nt: TGCGCCAGCAGCCGCGGGGACGGACTGAACACTGAAGCTTTCTTT; cdr3_aa: CASSRGDGLNTEAFF
clone_size: few; v_call: TRBV2; cdr3_length: 14; j_call: TRBJ1-1; d_call: TRBD1; cdr3_nt: TGTGCCAGCGGGAGACAGGGACCGAACACTGAAGCTTTCTTT; cdr3_aa: CASGRQGPNTEAFF
clone_size: .; v_call: TRBV28; cdr3_length: 15; j_call: TRBJ2-5; d_call: .; cdr3_nt: TGTGCCAGCAGTTTGGGCTCCCTCCAAGTGCAGACCCAGTACTTC; cdr3_aa: CASSLGSLQVQTQYF
clone_size: .; v_call: TRBV28; cdr3_length: 14; j_call: TRBJ2-7; d_call: .; cdr3_nt: TGTGCCATAACCGGTAGCGGTACCTCCTACGAGCAGTACTTC; cdr3_aa: CAITGSGTSYEQYF
clone_size: few; v_call: TRBV7-9; cdr3_length: 15; j_call: TRBJ2-7; d_call: TRBD2; cdr3_nt: TGTGCCAGCAGCCATAGACTAGCCGGGAACTACGAGCAGTACTTC; cdr3_aa: CASSHRLAGNYEQYF
clone_size: .; v_call: TRBV5-1; cdr3_length: 15; j_call: TRBJ2-7; d_call: TRBD2; cdr3_nt: TGCGCCAGCAGCAAGGGACTAGCGGGAGCCCACGAGCAGTACTTC; cdr3_aa: CASSKGLAGAHEQYF
clone_size: few; v_call: TRBV5-1; cdr3_length: 18; j_call: TRBJ2-7; d_call: TRBD2; cdr3_nt: TGCGCCAGCAGCTTGCGTCTCTCTTCGTCGAGCGGGAGCTACGAGCAGTACTTC; cdr3_aa: CASSLRLSSSSGSYEQYF
clone_size: .; v_call: TRBV18; cdr3_length: 13; j_call: TRBJ1-5; d_call: TRBD1; cdr3_nt: TGTGCCAGCTCACCACGGGACAGTCAGCCCCAGCATTTT; cdr3_aa: CASSPRDSQPQHF
clone_size: .; v_call: TRBV5-1; cdr3_length: 14; j_call: TRBJ2-3; d_call: TRBD2; cdr3_nt: TGCGCCAGCACCCGGACTAGCGGGACAGATACGCAGTATTTT; cdr3_aa: CASTRTSGTDTQYF
clone_size: .; v_call: TRBV13; cdr3_length: 14; j_call: TRBJ2-7; d_call: .; cdr3_nt: TGTGCCAGCAGCTTAAACAGTTTGAACTACGAGCAGTACTTC; cdr3_aa: CASSLNSLNYEQYF
clone_size: .; v_call: TRBV5-4; cdr3_length: 14; j_call: TRBJ2-2; d_call: .; cdr3_nt: TGTGCCAGCAGCTTGGAAGGGGGCACCGGGGAGCTGTTTTTT; cdr3_aa: CASSLEGGTGELFF
clone_size: .; v_call: TRBV4-2; cdr3_length: 17; j_call: TRBJ2-3; d_call: TRBD2; cdr3_nt: TGTGCCAGCAGCCAAATGGTAAGCGGGAGCCTCACAGATACGCAGTATTTT; cdr3_aa: CASSQMVSGSLTDTQYF
clone_size: .; v_call: TRBV20-1; cdr3_length: 11; j_call: TRBJ2-7; d_call: .; cdr3_nt: TGCAGTGCTAGAGGGGACTTCGAGCAGTACTTC; cdr3_aa: CSARGDFEQYF
clone_size: .; v_call: TRBV28; cdr3_length: 14; j_call: TRBJ2-7; d_call: TRBD1; cdr3_nt: TGTGCCAGCAGCCGGACAGGGACCTCCTACGAGCAGTACTTC; cdr3_aa: CASSRTGTSYEQYF
clone_size: .; v_call: TRBV5-1; cdr3_length: 18; j_call: TRBJ2-6; d_call: TRBD1; cdr3_nt: TGCGCCAGCAGCTTGGCGGCAGGGGGCGGCCCTGGGGCCAACGTCCTGACTTTC; cdr3_aa: CASSLAAGGGPGANVLTF
clone_size: .; v_call: TRBV4-3; cdr3_length: 15; j_call: TRBJ1-5; d_call: TRBD1; cdr3_nt: TGCGCCAGCAGCCGCCGGGACAGAGACAATCAGCCCCAGCATTTT; cdr3_aa: CASSRRDRDNQPQHF
clone_size: .; v_call: TRBV28; cdr3_length: 11; j_call: TRBJ2-7; d_call: .; cdr3_nt: TGTGCCAGCAGTTTAAGGGGGGAGCAGTACTTC; cdr3_aa: CASSLRGEQYF
clone_size: .; v_call: TRBV11-3; cdr3_length: 18; j_call: TRBJ2-5; d_call: TRBD2; cdr3_nt: TGTGCCAGCAGCTTAGGGGGGTTTGGAGCGGGAGGGCAAGAGACCCAGTACTTC; cdr3_aa: CASSLGGFGAGGQETQYF
clone_size: few; v_call: TRBV6-1; cdr3_length: 14; j_call: TRBJ2-7; d_call: TRBD2; cdr3_nt: TGTGCCAGCAGCCTAGCGGGGCCCTCCTACGAGCAGTACTTC; cdr3_aa: CASSLAGPSYEQYF
clone_size: .; v_call: TRBV6-5; cdr3_length: 14; j_call: TRBJ2-3; d_call: TRBD2; cdr3_nt: TGTGCCAGCACCGCGGGAGTTTGGACAGATACGCAGTATTTT; cdr3_aa: CASTAGVWTDTQYF
clone_size: .; v_call: TRBV29-1; cdr3_length: 14; j_call: TRBJ1-3; d_call: .; cdr3_nt: TGCAGCGTTGGGCGGACAGACTCTGGAAACACCATATATTTT; cdr3_aa: CSVGRTDSGNTIYF
clone_size: .; v_call: TRBV28; cdr3_length: 16; j_call: TRBJ1-2; d_call: TRBD1; cdr3_nt: TGTGCCAGCAGTTCCACTGCGGACAGGTATAACTATGGCTACACCTTC; cdr3_aa: CASSSTADRYNYGYTF
clone_size: few; v_call: TRBV27; cdr3_length: 15; j_call: TRBJ1-5; d_call: .; cdr3_nt: TGTGCCAGCAGTTTAGCCCAGGGGAGCAATCAGCCCCAGCATTTT; cdr3_aa: CASSLAQGSNQPQHF
clone_size: .; v_call: TRBV28; cdr3_length: 15; j_call: TRBJ2-4; d_call: .; cdr3_nt: TGTGCCAGCAGACAGAGCGGCGGAGCCAAAAACATTCAGTACTTC; cdr3_aa: CASRQSGGAKNIQYF
clone_size: few; v_call: TRBV7-2; cdr3_length: 13; j_call: TRBJ1-2; d_call: .; cdr3_nt: TGTGCCAGCAGCTGGGGCAGGACGGGTGGCTACACCTTC; cdr3_aa: CASSWGRTGGYTF
clone_size: .; v_call: TRBV2; cdr3_length: 14; j_call: TRBJ1-5; d_call: TRBD1; cdr3_nt: TGTGCCAGCAGTCCAGGGGGAAGCAATCAGCCCCAGCATTTT; cdr3_aa: CASSPGGSNQPQHF
clone_size: .; v_call: TRBV19; cdr3_length: 16; j_call: TRBJ1-3; d_call: TRBD1; cdr3_nt: TGTGCCAGTAGACGACGACAGGGAAATGGAGGAAACACCATATATTTT; cdr3_aa: CASRRRQGNGGNTIYF
clone_size: .; v_call: TRBV28; cdr3_length: 14; j_call: TRBJ2-7; d_call: TRBD1; cdr3_nt: TGTGCCAGCAGCAGGCCAGGGGGTTCCTACGAGCAGTACTTC; cdr3_aa: CASSRPGGSYEQYF
clone_size: .; v_call: TRBV9; cdr3_length: 14; j_call: TRBJ2-1; d_call: TRBD2; cdr3_nt: TGTGCCAGCAGCGTACTAGCGGGAGGGGATGAGCAGTTCTTC; cdr3_aa: CASSVLAGGDEQFF
clone_size: .; v_call: TRBV5-1; cdr3_length: 15; j_call: TRBJ1-1; d_call: TRBD1; cdr3_nt: TGCGCCAGCAGCTGGGGACAGGGAATGAACACTGAAGCTTTCTTT; cdr3_aa: CASSWGQGMNTEAFF